This entry lists 27 T cell receptor beta chains sequenced from one sample in a study of blood T cell repertoires in COVID-19. Sequenced by immunoSEQ multiplex PCR; TCRdb stores in-frame clones only, minus some. The table shows roughly 46,000 clones, with under 85% occurring only once. Sequenced material: peripheral blood. All receptors derive from a man between 60 and 70 years old with acute or convalescent COVID-19.

This chain's CDR3 is CASSWGLGTGELFF. The CDR3 DNA reads TGTGCCAGCAGTTGGGGACTAGGCACCGGGGAGCTGTTTTTT. This chain uses TRBV7-2 with TRBJ2-2, with 8 bases lining up with TRBD2. The length of the CDR3 is 14 residues. From germline, CDR1 is SGHTA and CDR2 FQGNSA. With V trimmed by 6 bases and J by 4 bases, 4 bases remained unmatched.

The chain recombines TRBV18 with TRBJ1-1, with D possibly TRBD1 on 5 matching bases. The CDR3 has 13 residues. The germline V gene encodes CDR1 KGHSH and CDR2 LQKENI. Between the trimmed V and J ends, which lost 8 bases and 3 bases, there was a span of 13 bases. The CDR3 sequence is CASAGGLDTEAFF. Here the CDR3 DNA reads TGTGCCAGCGCCGGGGGTTTGGACACTGAAGCTTTCTTT.

The chain links TRBV2 to TRBJ2-1; 9 nucleotides align to TRBD1. The CDR3 totals 15 residues. Germline CDR1 reads SNHLY; CDR2 reads FYNNEI. Trimming cost V 7 bases and J 8 bases; bases outside gene matches: 12. The CDR3 bases are TGTGCCAGCAACAGCCGGGACAGGGCATCCTATGAGCAGTTCTTC. Translation gives CASNSRDRASYEQFF. Variable domain in full (rest from reference TRBV2 and TRBJ2-1): EPEVTQTPSHQVTQMGQEVILRCVPISNHLYFYWYRQILGQKVEFLVSFYNNEISEKSEIFDDQFSVERPDGSNFTLKIRSTKLEDSAMYFCASNSRDRASYEQFFGPGTRLTVL.

The chain employs TRBV7-6 and TRBJ2-7; D is possibly TRBD1 (6 bases). Trimming removed 1 base at V and 2 bases at J, with 12 bases between. This CDR3 contains 15 residues. Germline V gene lookup returns CDR1 SGHVS and CDR2 FNYEAQ. Written as DNA, the CDR3 is TGTGCCAGCAGCTTAGAGACAGGCGAGACCTACGAGCAGTACTTC. This encodes CASSLETGETYEQYF.

The rearrangement joins TRBV5-6 to TRBJ2-7; TRBD1 is a possible D gene (5 bases). V was clipped by 2 bases and J by 2 bases, with 11 bases between them. This CDR3 has 14 residues. CDR1 is SGHDT, CDR2 YYEEEE, per germline. The CDR3 nucleotides are TGTGCCAGCAGCTTCAGGGTATCGACCTACGAGCAGTACTTC. It codes for CASSFRVSTYEQYF.

V usage is TRBV6-6 and J usage is TRBJ2-7, with D tentatively TRBD1 (5 bases). CDR3 length equals 12 residues. Trimming took 6 bases from V and 2 from J, leaving 8 bases between them. CDR1 is MNHNY, CDR2 SVGAGI, per germline (reference sequence). In DNA form, the CDR3 reads TGTGCCAGCAGCGACAGCCCCTACGAGCAGTACTTC. Protein product: CASSDSPYEQYF.

V is TRBV6-5 and J is TRBJ1-6, with D possibly TRBD1 on 5 matching bases. The CDR3 sequence is 13 residues long. Germline assignment: CDR1 MNHEY and CDR2 SVGAGI. V was clipped by 6 bases and J by 5 bases, with 8 bases between them. The CDR3: CASRDSNNSPLHF. The CDR3 DNA reads as TGTGCCAGCAGAGACAGCAATAATTCACCCCTCCACTTT.

V and J are TRBV6-5 and TRBJ1-2, with TRBD1 matching 9 bases. The CDR3 is made up of 15 amino acids. Germline CDR1 is MNHEY and CDR2 is SVGAGI. V dropped 6 bases and J dropped 2; count of bases not matched to a gene: 7. Written as DNA, the CDR3 is TGTGCCAGCAGAGCCTCACAGGGGGCAAACTATGGCTACACCTTC. Residues: CASRASQGANYGYTF.

This clone was recorded once. The V and J genes are TRBV7-3 and TRBJ1-5; TRBD1 matches 8 bases. V lost 5 bases and J lost 7; bases outside the gene matches: 4. Per germline, CDR1 SGHTA and CDR2 FQGTGA. The CDR3 is 13 residues long. CDR3 DNA sequence: TGTGCCAGCAGCGGACAGGGATCGCAGCCCCAGCATTTT. It encodes CASSGQGSQPQHF.

This chain joins TRBV4-1 and TRBJ2-1; 11 bases line up with TRBD2. The CDR3 extends over 19 amino acids. With 0 bases clipped from V and 0 bases from J, the junction kept 7 bases outside the gene matches. Per the germline V gene, CDR1 is MGHRA and CDR2 is YSYEKL. The CDR3 region is CASSQDMASGGTSYNEQFF. CDR3 in DNA: TGCGCCAGCAGCCAAGATATGGCTAGCGGGGGGACCTCCTACAATGAGCAGTTCTTC.

The rearrangement links TRBV12-3 or TRBV12-4 to TRBJ2-3; D is unclear. V lost 6 bases and J lost 6, with 13 bases in between. The CDR3 sequence is 13 residues long. The CDR3 nucleotides are TGTGCCAGCAGCCTCTCCGAAGCGGATACGCAGTATTTT. Its translation is CASSLSEADTQYF.

The rearrangement uses TRBV6-6 and TRBJ1-2; TRBD1 is a possible D gene (5 bases). V lost 7 bases, J lost 5 bases, and 11 bases lay in between. This CDR3 has 12 residues. Germline lookup yields CDR1 MNHNY and CDR2 SVGAGI (reference sequence). DNA for the CDR3: TGTGCCAGCAACCCAACAGGATATGGCTACACCTTC. Its protein is CASNPTGYGYTF.

The CDR3 here is CASSLLVGNTEAFF. CDR3 nucleotides: TGCGCCAGCAGCTTGTTGGTCGGGAACACTGAAGCTTTCTTT. The gene calls are TRBV5-1 and TRBJ1-1; D ambiguous. Germline V CDR1 and CDR2: SGHRS, YFSETQ. The CDR3 loop spans 14 amino acids. The V end lost 1 base, the J end lost 1 base, and 8 bases lay between the germline ends.

DNA of the CDR3: TGTGCCAGCAGTACCGGGGAGGCCACTGAAGCTTTCTTT. Translation: CASSTGEATEAFF. V usage is TRBV12-3 or TRBV12-4 and J usage is TRBJ1-1; D uncertain. This CDR3 region has 13 residues. V dropped 5 bases and J dropped 4 bases, with 11 bases sitting between them.

For the CDR3, the DNA is TGTGCCAGCAGCTTGCAGTGGGGCTCCGATCGGAACACTGAAGCTTTCTTT. As protein: CASSLQWGSDRNTEAFF. The chain uses TRBV5-8 and TRBJ1-1, with D tentatively TRBD1 (5 bases). The germline CDR1 and CDR2 sequences are SGHTS and YDEGEE. V was clipped by 1 base and J by 1 base, with 17 bases between them. This CDR3 contains 17 residues.

This chain uses TRBV11-2 with TRBJ1-1; D gene unclear. CDR3 length equals 12 residues. CDR1 and CDR2 from the germline V gene are SGHAT and FQNNGV. V lost 3 bases and J lost 0, with 2 bases in between. The CDR3 DNA follows: TGTGCCAGCAGCTTTATGAACACTGAAGCTTTCTTT. Protein: CASSFMNTEAFF.

CDR3 sequence: CAISGTGGGQPQHF. CDR3 DNA: TGTGCCATCAGTGGGACAGGGGGAGGTCAGCCCCAGCATTTT. The chain couples TRBV10-3 to TRBJ1-5, with 10 positions matching TRBD1. Germline assignment: CDR1 ENHRY and CDR2 SYGVKD. V dropped 4 bases and J dropped 6; count of bases not matched to a gene: 3. The CDR3 spans 14 residues.

This rearrangement joins TRBV10-3 to TRBJ2-2; 10 bases agree with TRBD1. The germline gives CDR1 ENHRY, CDR2 SYGVKD. This CDR3 is 15 amino acids long. With 8 bases clipped from V and 1 base from J, the junction kept 4 bases outside the gene matches. CDR3 in DNA: TGTGCCATCGGACAGGGGGTCCAGAACACCGGGGAGCTGTTTTTT. Residues: CAIGQGVQNTGELFF.

The chain uses TRBV6-5 and TRBJ2-3; TRBD1 aligns across 7 bases. This CDR3 spans 15 amino acids. With V trimmed by 8 bases and J by 4 bases, 12 bases remained unmatched. The germline V gene encodes CDR1 MNHEY and CDR2 SVGAGI. The CDR3 reads CASGRRQGVPDTQYF. DNA for the CDR3: TGTGCCAGCGGGCGGAGGCAGGGGGTCCCAGATACGCAGTATTTT.

DNA of the CDR3: TGCAGCGTTGAGGGATCGGGATGGGAGACCCAGTACTTC. Translation gives CSVEGSGWETQYF. The genes are TRBV29-1 and TRBJ2-5; a weak D match, TRBD2 (5 bases). V shed 3 bases and J shed 5 bases, with 13 bases lying between them. CDR1 is SQVTM and CDR2 is ANQGSEA in the germline V gene. The CDR3 totals 13 residues.

The chain employs TRBV24-1 and TRBJ2-3, with TRBD1 matching 11 bases. The junction had 2 bases not matched to a gene; V was cut back by 3 bases and J by 4 bases. The CDR3 is made up of 15 amino acids. Germline V gives CDR1 KGHDR, CDR2 SFDVKD. CDR3 loop: CATSDRTGGADTQYF. CDR3 nucleotides: TGTGCCACCAGTGATCGGACAGGGGGCGCAGATACGCAGTATTTT.

This chain links TRBV25-1 with TRBJ2-2, with D hard to call. Germline-derived CDR1 and CDR2 are MGHDK and SYGVNS. The CDR3 runs to 12 residues. V gave up 6 bases and J gave up 3 bases, with 5 bases separating them. CDR3 residues: CASSLHTGELFF. The CDR3 coding sequence is TGTGCCAGCAGCCTACACACCGGGGAGCTGTTTTTT. Variable domain in full (rest from reference TRBV25-1 and TRBJ2-2): EADIYQTPRYLVIGTGKKITLECSQTMGHDKMYWYQQDPGMELHLIHYSYGVNSTEKGDLSSESTVSRIRTEHFPLTLESARPSHTSQYLCASSLHTGELFFGEGSRLTVL.

The chain employs TRBV3-1 (or the pseudogene TRBV3-2) and TRBJ1-2; no clear D. V was cut by 0 bases and J by 5 bases, with 16 bases left in between. Germline V gives CDR1 LGHDT, CDR2 YNNKEL (reference sequence). This CDR3 has 16 amino acids. The CDR3 loop reads CASSQDREWSSYGYTF. For the CDR3, the DNA is TGTGCCAGCAGCCAAGATCGGGAGTGGAGCTCTTATGGCTACACCTTC.

The V and J genes are TRBV2 and TRBJ1-2, with no clear D. Germline V gene lookup returns CDR1 SNHLY and CDR2 FYNNEI. V was shortened by 3 bases and J by 6 bases, with 14 bases between the two germline ends. The CDR3 consists of 14 residues. This CDR3 is CASSDSKRENGYTF. The CDR3 nucleotides are TGTGCCAGCAGTGACTCCAAACGGGAGAATGGCTACACCTTC.

This clone was seen more than once but under ten times. The V and J genes are TRBV28 and TRBJ2-7, with TRBD1 identical over 12 bases. Germline-derived CDR1 and CDR2 are MDHEN and SYDVKM. V trimming: 8 bases; J trimming: 5 bases; junction bases outside the gene matches: 13. This CDR3 has 16 amino acids. Written as DNA, the CDR3 is TGTGCCAGCGGGCTTTTCCGGGACAGGGGGCGAGACGAGCAGTACTTC. Translating gives CASGLFRDRGRDEQYF.

CDR3: CASSEVRSGGYTF. The CDR3 DNA is TGTGCCAGCAGTGAAGTAAGGTCAGGGGGCTACACCTTC. The chain is built from TRBV6-1 and TRBJ1-2; D possibly corresponds to TRBD1 (5 bases). This CDR3 is 13 amino acids long. V dropped 1 base and J dropped 8 bases, with 11 bases sitting between them. Germline V gives CDR1 MNHNS, CDR2 SASEGT.

The chain is built from TRBV30 and TRBJ2-7; 10 positions agree with TRBD1. The CDR3 sequence is 15 residues long. Looked up from germline, CDR1 is GTSNPN and CDR2 is SVGIG (reference sequence). V was pared by 2 bases and J by 5 bases, with 9 bases of the junction left unmatched. As DNA, the CDR3 is TGTGCCTGGAGTCCGGGGACAGGGGTTTTGGACGAGCAGTACTTC. It yields the protein CAWSPGTGVLDEQYF.